A single sample gave rise to the 22 T cell receptor beta chains below, sequenced in a study of cytomegalovirus exposure and HLA in healthy donors. It was with 60 Vbeta and 13 Jbeta primers that the PCR ran. The table came from immunoSEQ multiplex PCR; TCRdb's copy has only in-frame clones and leaves some out. The sample lists some 120,000 clones, roughly 77% occurring once. Material: PBMCs. The source of these receptors is a man aged 35 to 55 in good health and CMV-seronegative.

This sequence joins TRBV27 and TRBJ1-1; maybe TRBD1 (6 bases). Trimming cost V 3 bases and J 5 bases, with 10 bases left between them. Germline V gives CDR1 MNHEY, CDR2 SMNVEV (reference sequence). There are 13 residues in the CDR3. CDR3 nucleotide sequence: TGTGCCAGCAGTTTCCAGGGGTTGACTGAAGCTTTCTTT. This sequence encodes CASSFQGLTEAFF.

The chain has TRBV7-2 and TRBJ2-1; 10 bases line up with TRBD1. J was trimmed by 7 bases and V by 3 bases; bases with no gene match: 9. CDR3 length: 16 amino acids. Germline V lookup: CDR1 SGHTA, CDR2 FQGNSA. This chain's CDR3 is CASSLGRTGGGNEQFF. CDR3 DNA sequence: TGTGCCAGCAGCTTGGGACGGACAGGGGGAGGAAATGAGCAGTTCTTC.

V gene TRBV5-1 combines with J gene TRBJ2-2; D not resolved. CDR3 length: 15 residues. Between the trimmed V and J ends, which lost 4 bases and 0 bases, there was a span of 10 bases. Per germline, CDR1 SGHRS and CDR2 YFSETQ. CDR3 sequence: CASSLGPTNTGELFF. DNA of the CDR3: TGCGCCAGCAGCCTGGGCCCTACGAACACCGGGGAGCTGTTTTTT.

The CDR3 here is CSVVTGFLNEQFF. CDR3 DNA sequence: TGCAGCGTTGTTACAGGGTTTCTAAATGAGCAGTTCTTC. The V gene is TRBV29-1, the J gene TRBJ2-1; tentatively, D is TRBD1 (6 bases). V was cut by 4 bases and J by 7 bases, with 14 bases left in between. The CDR3 consists of 13 residues. The germline gives CDR1 SQVTM, CDR2 ANQGSEA.

The CDR3 DNA reads as TGCGCCAGCAGTGTGGGGACTCCACAAGAGACCCAGTACTTC. Its protein product is CASSVGTPQETQYF. This chain connects TRBV10-2 to TRBJ2-5; possibly TRBD2 for D (6 bases). V was trimmed by 4 bases and J by 2 bases, leaving 11 bases between them. This CDR3 is 14 amino acids long. CDR1 WSHSY and CDR2 SAAADI come from the germline V gene.

DNA of the CDR3: TGTGCCAGCAGCGACCGGGACAGGGGCTATCAGCCCCAGCATTTT. Residues: CASSDRDRGYQPQHF. The J gene is TRBJ1-5, the V gene TRBV21-1; TRBD1 was called by the table and not checked on the DNA. TRBV21-1 is a recognized pseudogene. The CDR3 loop spans 15 amino acids.

This chain joins TRBV7-6 and TRBJ1-1; D unresolved. The V and J ends lost 5 bases and 5 bases respectively, with 15 bases between them. The CDR3 is 14 amino acids. Per germline, CDR1 SGHVS and CDR2 FNYEAQ. The CDR3 reads CASSPGREVTEAFF. The CDR3 region has the DNA TGTGCCAGCAGCCCAGGACGGGAAGTTACTGAAGCTTTCTTT.

The genes are TRBV7-9 and TRBJ1-2, with 7 positions matching TRBD1. The CDR3 length is 13 residues. Trimming cost V 5 bases and J 7 bases; bases outside gene matches: 7. CDR1 and CDR2 (germline): SEHNR, FQNEAQ (reference sequence). The CDR3, as DNA: TGTGCCAGCAGCCTAACAACAGGGGCTGGCTACACCTTC. Amino acids: CASSLTTGAGYTF.

This chain links TRBV7-3 with TRBJ2-1, with 13 bases aligning to TRBD2. The CDR3 consists of 16 residues. CDR1 and CDR2 (germline): SGHTA, FQGTGA. The V segment lost 4 bases and the J segment 1 base; nucleotides outside the gene matches: 1. CDR3 sequence (DNA): TGTGCCAGCAGCTGGACTAGCGGGAGTTCCTACAATGAGCAGTTCTTC. Translating gives CASSWTSGSSYNEQFF.

This chain joins TRBV7-8 and TRBJ2-2; tentative D call: TRBD1 (6 bases). The CDR3 extends over 16 amino acids. Trimming took off 5 bases at V and 0 bases at J, with 13 bases between the two ends. Germline V gene lookup returns CDR1 SGHVS and CDR2 FQNEAQ. Here the CDR3 reads CASSIHGTTNTGELFF. CDR3 nucleotide sequence: TGTGCCAGCAGCATTCACGGGACAACGAACACCGGGGAGCTGTTTTTT.

Comment on this clone: In this CDR3 the conserved last residue, phenylalanine or tryptophan, is missing, so a read error is likely. The CDR3 nucleotides are TGCGCCAGCAGCCCCACCGAGGCAGAAAACTATGGCTACACCCTC. Amino acids: CASSPTEAENYGYTL. The J gene is TRBJ1-2, the V gene TRBV4-1; D is undetermined. Germline V gene data show CDR1 as MGHRA and CDR2 as YSYEKL. CDR3 size: 15 residues. V shed 4 bases and J shed 2 bases, with 14 bases lying between them.

Only a few counts were recorded for this clone. This sequence joins TRBV2 and TRBJ1-2, with a possible D match to TRBD1 (5 bases). The CDR3 is made up of 15 amino acids. The V and J ends lost 3 bases and 8 bases respectively, with 19 bases between them. CDR1 and CDR2 (germline): SNHLY, FYNNEI. The CDR3 coding sequence is TGTGCCAGCAGTGATCTCAGCGGGGCTGAGGAGGGCTACACCTTC. Encoded protein: CASSDLSGAEEGYTF. Full variable domain (outside the CDR3, taken from reference TRBV2 and TRBJ1-2): EPEVTQTPSHQVTQMGQEVILRCVPISNHLYFYWYRQILGQKVEFLVSFYNNEISEKSEIFDDQFSVERPDGSNFTLKIRSTKLEDSAMYFCASSDLSGAEEGYTFGSGTRLTVV.

The rearrangement uses TRBV18 and TRBJ1-3, with 10 bases aligning to TRBD1. Germline V CDR1 and CDR2: KGHSH, LQKENI. This CDR3 spans 16 amino acids. V was pared by 4 bases and J by 0 bases, with 3 bases of the junction left unmatched. The CDR3 sequence is CASSRGQGSSGNTIYF. In nucleotides, the CDR3 is TGTGCCAGCTCACGGGGACAGGGGTCCTCTGGAAACACCATATATTTT.

This rearrangement joins TRBV15 to TRBJ2-3, with a possible D match to TRBD1 (7 bases). CDR1 is LNHNV and CDR2 is YYDKDF in the germline V gene (reference sequence). The CDR3 runs to 16 residues. Trimming stripped 3 bases from V and 4 bases from J, with 17 bases between. For the CDR3, the DNA is TGTGCCACCAGCAGCGCCCTGCCCAGGGGGGCAGATACGCAGTATTTT. The encoded protein is CATSSALPRGADTQYF.

The chain carries TRBV5-4 and TRBJ2-7; D is undetermined. CDR1 is SGHNT, CDR2 YYREEE, per germline (reference sequence). The CDR3 is 14 residues long. V was shortened by 4 bases and J by 2 bases, with 13 bases between the two germline ends. The CDR3 here is CASSLDRVPYEQYF. In DNA, the CDR3 is TGTGCCAGCAGCCTGGACCGAGTCCCCTACGAGCAGTACTTC.

The CDR3 DNA reads as TGTGCCAGCAGCGCCCCGGACAAGAGCTCCTACAATGAGCAGTTCTTC. This sequence encodes CASSAPDKSSYNEQFF. The V gene is TRBV21-1, the J gene TRBJ2-1; the table assigns TRBD1, which was not confirmed against the DNA. TRBV21-1 is given as a pseudogene. The CDR3 length is 16 residues.

V and J are TRBV2 and TRBJ1-5; 11 bases are shared with TRBD1. CDR1 is SNHLY, CDR2 FYNNEI, per germline. This CDR3 comprises 16 residues. With 3 bases clipped from V and 6 bases from J, the junction kept 7 bases outside the gene matches. As DNA, the CDR3 is TGTGCCAGCAGTGATATAGGGACAGGGGGTGGTCAGCCCCAGCATTTT. This translates into CASSDIGTGGGQPQHF. Variable domain in full (rest from reference TRBV2 and TRBJ1-5): EPEVTQTPSHQVTQMGQEVILRCVPISNHLYFYWYRQILGQKVEFLVSFYNNEISEKSEIFDDQFSVERPDGSNFTLKIRSTKLEDSAMYFCASSDIGTGGGQPQHFGDGTRLSIL.

As DNA, the CDR3 is TGTGCCAGCAGCTCCCACGGACAGGGCACTGGCTACACCTTC. Translation: CASSSHGQGTGYTF. J is TRBJ1-2 and V is TRBV7-3, with 8 bases fitting TRBD1. The V gene's germline CDR1 is SGHTA and CDR2 FQGTGA. The CDR3 has 14 amino acids. V lost 4 bases to trimming and J lost 7 bases; unmatched junction nucleotides: 8.

This clone was seen a few times. The V gene is TRBV7-8, the J gene TRBJ2-1; 10 bases map to TRBD2. CDR3 length: 16 residues. Germline V gene lookup returns CDR1 SGHVS and CDR2 FQNEAQ. V gave up 2 bases and J gave up 8 bases; unmatched junction bases: 9. DNA of the CDR3: TGTGCCAGCAGCTTAAGGACTAGCGGTAGTCGGGATGAGCAGTTCTTC. It translates to CASSLRTSGSRDEQFF.

The V and J genes are TRBV6-5 and TRBJ1-1; D call uncertain. The CDR3 has 13 amino acids. Trimming pared 2 bases from V and 3 bases from J, leaving 7 bases between. In germline, CDR1 is MNHEY, CDR2 SVGAGI. In nucleotides, the CDR3 is TGTGCCAGCAGTTACCCAGGATACACTGAAGCTTTCTTT. Its protein product is CASSYPGYTEAFF.

The V call is TRBV7-2, the J call TRBJ2-6, with D possibly TRBD2 on 6 matching bases. CDR1 and CDR2 from the germline V gene are SGHTA and FQGNSA. This CDR3 region has 15 residues. V lost 5 bases and J 4 bases, leaving 12 bases between the germline ends. The CDR3 here is CASSLGGDGANVLTF. CDR3 nucleotide sequence: TGTGCCAGCAGCCTTGGCGGGGACGGGGCCAACGTCCTGACTTTC.

The gene calls are TRBV5-1 and TRBJ1-2; unclear D gene. Trimming removed 4 bases from V and 4 bases from J, with 14 bases in between. CDR1 SGHRS and CDR2 YFSETQ come from the germline V gene. The length of the CDR3 is 14 residues. The CDR3 nucleotides are TGCGCCAGCAGCGGTGGATGGGGAGTCTATGGCTACACCTTC. Translating gives CASSGGWGVYGYTF.